The 3 T cell receptor beta chains below all came from one sample that was sequenced in a study of shared T cell receptors in the human thymus. Method: immunoSEQ multiplex PCR; TCRdb's copy keeps in-frame clones and lacks some. The sample has approximately 400,000 clones; approximately 95% are singletons. Specimen: thymocytes. These receptors came from a human donor.

The rearrangement uses TRBV7-2 and TRBJ2-5, with D perhaps TRBD2 (5 bases). V lost 6 bases, J lost 5 bases, and 19 bases lay in between. CDR1 is SGHTA, CDR2 FQGNSA, per germline. This CDR3 is built from 15 residues. This CDR3 is CASSHMDCRTETQYF. DNA for the CDR3: TGTGCCAGCAGTCACATGGACTGCAGAACGGAGACCCAGTACTTC.

CDR3: CASRIGTARHTEAFF. CDR3 sequence (DNA): TGTGCCAGCAGAATCGGGACAGCGAGGCACACTGAAGCTTTCTTT. This chain joins TRBV28 and TRBJ1-1; TRBD1 aligns across 7 bases. V shed 6 bases and J 3 bases; nucleotides not matched to a gene: 10. This CDR3 has 15 residues. Germline CDR1 is MDHEN and CDR2 is SYDVKM.

This chain links TRBV28 with TRBJ2-1; D gene uncertain. CDR3 length: 19 residues. Germline CDR1 reads MDHEN; CDR2 reads SYDVKM. Trimming pared 6 bases from V and 9 bases from J, leaving 33 bases between. Written as DNA, the CDR3 is TGTGCCAGCAGCGCCCTTGGTGAGCAGTTCTGTTTACCCCTTGGTGAGCAGTTCTTC. As protein: CASSALGEQFCLPLGEQFF.